Listed below are T cell receptor beta chains from one sample, sequenced in a study of HIV-infected patients and healthy controls. TCRdb analysed the 5' RACE reads with MiXCR anew, one entry per CDR3 protein. The table lists under 4,000 distinct CDR3 sequences, less than 25% of them singletons. Sequenced here: blood, sampled before antiretroviral therapy. The receptors were gathered from an adult with HIV infection. Each CDR3 is given with its conserved first and last residue. D genes are given only for firm matches. Some rows mark clone size as missing; the rest say once, few, many or name a class of expanded clone.

clone size	V gene	J gene	D gene	CDR3 DNA	CDR3 protein
hyperexpanded	TRBV2	TRBJ2-6	TRBD1	TGTGCCAGCAGTGAAATACAGGGGGTCCTCTCTGGGGCCAACGTCCTGACTTTC	CASSEIQGVLSGANVLTF
.	TRBV20-1	TRBJ1-3	.	TGCAGTGCCGAAGTCCCCTCTGGAAACACCATATATTTT	CSAEVPSGNTIYF
medium-sized	TRBV12-3/TRBV12-4	TRBJ2-7	.	TGTGCCAGCAGTTTCGGCACCTACGAGCAGTACTTC	CASSFGTYEQYF
few	TRBV7-8	TRBJ2-7	.	TGTGCCAGCAGCGCCCCCCGGACGATCCGTACCTCCTACGAGCAGTACTTC	CASSAPRTIRTSYEQYF
medium-sized	TRBV4-1	TRBJ2-6	.	TGCGCCAGCAGCCAATCCAGCTCTGGGGCCAACGTCCTGACTTTC	CASSQSSSGANVLTF
large	TRBV6-2/TRBV6-3	TRBJ2-1	.	TGTGCCAGCAGTTACGAGGACAACCGATACAATGAGCAGTTCTTC	CASSYEDNRYNEQFF
.	TRBV6-1	TRBJ1-5	.	TGTGCCAGCAGTGACATCTATTTATTGATGCAGCATTTT	CASSDIYLLMQHF
medium-sized	TRBV7-3	TRBJ1-4	TRBD1	TGTGCCAGCAGCTTAACTGGCAGGGGGGGTACAACTAATGAAAAACTGTTTTTT	CASSLTGRGGTTNEKLFF
medium-sized	TRBV10-3	TRBJ2-5	TRBD2	TGTGCCACCGGAGGCGGGGGGGATTTTGAGACCCAGTACTTC	CATGGGGDFETQYF
medium-sized	TRBV9	TRBJ1-5	.	TGTGCCAGCAGCCCTGGGGGGCTTGACAATCAGCCCCAGCATTTT	CASSPGGLDNQPQHF
medium-sized	TRBV7-9	TRBJ2-7	TRBD1	TGTGCCAGCAGCAAACCGGGACAGGGGGCCTACGAGCAGTACTTC	CASSKPGQGAYEQYF
.	TRBV12-3/TRBV12-4	TRBJ2-3	TRBD1	TGTGCCAGCAGTCTCCCGGACAGGGGGCTGGAAGATACGCAGTATTTT	CASSLPDRGLEDTQYF
medium-sized	TRBV6-5	TRBJ2-1	TRBD2	TGTGCCAGCAGCCCCGCGGGGGGCTCCTCCTACAATGAGCAGTTCTTC	CASSPAGGSSYNEQFF
.	TRBV12-3/TRBV12-4	TRBJ1-1	.	TGTGCCAGCAGTCTCGGACCGGGAACTGAAGCTTTCTTT	CASSLGPGTEAFF
few	TRBV7-2	TRBJ2-3	TRBD1	TGTGCCATCAGCAGGGACAGGGGCACAGATACGCAGTATTTT	CAISRDRGTDTQYF
medium-sized	TRBV12-3/TRBV12-4	TRBJ1-2	TRBD1	TGTGCCAGCAGTGACAGGGGCCATGGCTACACCTTC	CASSDRGHGYTF
medium-sized	TRBV2	TRBJ1-1	.	TGTGCCAGCAGGATGGGGGAGGGCGCCACTGAAGCTTTCTTT	CASRMGEGATEAFF
.	TRBV7-8	TRBJ1-1	.	TGTGCCAGCAGCTTTATGGGACGTGAAGCTTTCTTT	CASSFMGREAFF
medium-sized	TRBV5-1	TRBJ2-7	TRBD1	TGCGCCAGCAGCTTCCGACAGGGGAGCGGCGAGCAGTACTTC	CASSFRQGSGEQYF
medium-sized	TRBV4-1	TRBJ2-7	.	TGCGCCAGCAGTCTGGGCGGCTCCTACGAGCAGTACTTC	CASSLGGSYEQYF
medium-sized	TRBV6-2/TRBV6-3	TRBJ2-7	TRBD1	TGTGCCAGCAGTTCCTACCTGGACAGGCTAATGTCCTACGAGCAGTACTTC	CASSSYLDRLMSYEQYF
.	TRBV2	TRBJ2-7	TRBD1	TGTGCCAGCAGTGAATTCTGGGACAGGGGCAACGAGTACGAGCAGTACTTC	CASSEFWDRGNEYEQYF
medium-sized	TRBV6-6	TRBJ1-1	.	TGTGCCAGCAGCCCCTGGACAGATCGGGACACTGAAGCTTTCTTT	CASSPWTDRDTEAFF
medium-sized	TRBV7-8	TRBJ2-3	TRBD2	TGTGCCAGCAGTCGGGGGGGCACAGATACGCAGTATTTT	CASSRGGTDTQYF
medium-sized	TRBV13	TRBJ2-1	.	TGTGCCAGCAGACGCAAGCCAGGGCTGGGAAATGAGCAGTTCTTC	CASRRKPGLGNEQFF
medium-sized	TRBV7-9	TRBJ2-2	.	TGTGCCAGCAGCTCGCTCACCGGGGAGCTGTTTTTT	CASSSLTGELFF
.	TRBV12-3/TRBV12-4	TRBJ1-1	.	TGTGCCAGCAGTTTGTATCGGTTGAACACTGAAGCTTTCTTT	CASSLYRLNTEAFF
medium-sized	TRBV7-7	TRBJ2-3	TRBD1	TGTGCCAGCAGCTTAAGAGGGGGCCCAGATACGCAGTATTTT	CASSLRGGPDTQYF
medium-sized	TRBV11-2	TRBJ2-1	TRBD2	TGTGCCAGCAGCTTAAACCGGGGGGGCATCGGTGAGCAGTTCTTC	CASSLNRGGIGEQFF
medium-sized	TRBV20-1	TRBJ1-2	.	TGCAGTGCTAGTTCTTTCCTAATGCGTGTCTATGGCTACACCTTC	CSASSFLMRVYGYTF
medium-sized	TRBV9	TRBJ1-1	.	TGTGCCAGCAGCGTAGTACAGGACACTGAAGCTTTCTTT	CASSVVQDTEAFF
.	TRBV27	TRBJ1-2	.	TGTGCCAGCAGCGAAGGGGGGCAGAACTATGGCTACACCTTC	CASSEGGQNYGYTF
medium-sized	TRBV7-2	TRBJ2-1	TRBD2	TGTGCCAGCAGCCTACGCCCCGGAGGAGCGGGGGGTTACAATGAGCAGTTCTTC	CASSLRPGGAGGYNEQFF
medium-sized	TRBV5-5	TRBJ2-3	.	TGTGCCAGCAGCCCAGACTGGACAGATACGCAGTATTTT	CASSPDWTDTQYF
medium-sized	TRBV19	TRBJ1-4	.	TGTGCCAGTAGTATCTACGGATATGAAAAACTGTTTTTT	CASSIYGYEKLFF
.	TRBV29-1	TRBJ1-1	.	TGCAGCGTTTTTATGGGGACTGAAGCTTTCTTT	CSVFMGTEAFF
medium-sized	TRBV6-5	TRBJ2-6	.	TGTGCCAGCAGCCGGGAGGGGGCATCTGGGGCCAACGTCCTGACTTTC	CASSREGASGANVLTF
.	TRBV6-6	TRBJ2-7	.	TGTGCCAGCAGCCTCCCGGCGGACTACGAGCAGTACTTC	CASSLPADYEQYF
.	TRBV5-6	TRBJ2-2	TRBD2	TGTGCCAGCAGCCTCGGACTAGCGGCCACCGGGGAGCTGTTTTTT	CASSLGLAATGELFF
.	TRBV5-8	TRBJ2-3	TRBD2	TGTGCCAGCAGCTTGGAGCGGGGGTTAAGCACAGATACGCAGTATTTT	CASSLERGLSTDTQYF
medium-sized	TRBV2	TRBJ2-5	.	TGTGCCAGCAGTTCGGACAGAGAGACCCAGTACTTC	CASSSDRETQYF
medium-sized	TRBV6-5	TRBJ2-3	.	TGTGCCAGCAGTTACGGGCGGGGCCGCACAGATACGCAGTATTTT	CASSYGRGRTDTQYF
.	TRBV7-8	TRBJ2-7	.	TGTGCCAGCAGCTTAAGAAAGGCCCCCTACGAGCAGTACTTC	CASSLRKAPYEQYF
medium-sized	TRBV7-6	TRBJ1-2	.	TGTGCCAGCAGCTTAGCGCCGGGAGGACCCTATGGCTACACCTTC	CASSLAPGGPYGYTF
.	TRBV18	TRBJ2-3	.	TGTGCCAGCTCACCGGTTTCCCAGACCACAGATACGCAGTATTTT	CASSPVSQTTDTQYF
few	TRBV5-6	TRBJ1-2	.	TGTGCCAGCAGTCTAAGCGGGAACTATGGCTACACCTTC	CASSLSGNYGYTF
medium-sized	TRBV5-1	TRBJ1-1	.	TGCGCCAGCAGCACCAAGGCCGTGAGGATTACTGAAGCTTTCTTT	CASSTKAVRITEAFF
.	TRBV20-1	TRBJ1-2	TRBD1	TGCAGTGCTCCCTTCTCAACAGACAGGGGGCCCGATGATGGCTACACCTTC	CSAPFSTDRGPDDGYTF
medium-sized	TRBV7-9	TRBJ2-3	TRBD2	TGTGCCAGCAGCCCCAGGAGGCTAGCGGGGAGCACAGATACGCAGTATTTT	CASSPRRLAGSTDTQYF
medium-sized	TRBV5-1	TRBJ1-1	TRBD1	TGCGCCAGCAGCTGGACAGGGGGCGGACCCTACACTGAAGCTTTCTTT	CASSWTGGGPYTEAFF
few	TRBV12-3/TRBV12-4	TRBJ2-4	.	TGTGCCAGCAGCTTAAGGACAGGCGGGGAAAACATTCAGTACTTC	CASSLRTGGENIQYF
.	TRBV7-9	TRBJ2-3	.	TGTGCCAGCAGCCGGGACACCCTCACAGATACGCAGTATTTT	CASSRDTLTDTQYF
medium-sized	TRBV7-2	TRBJ2-1	.	TGTGCCAGCAGCTTAGCCCCCGGGGGAGCTACCAATGAGCAGTTCTTC	CASSLAPGGATNEQFF
few	TRBV15	TRBJ2-2	.	TGTGCCACCACCTTATCTGGGAACACCGGGGAGCTGTTTTTT	CATTLSGNTGELFF